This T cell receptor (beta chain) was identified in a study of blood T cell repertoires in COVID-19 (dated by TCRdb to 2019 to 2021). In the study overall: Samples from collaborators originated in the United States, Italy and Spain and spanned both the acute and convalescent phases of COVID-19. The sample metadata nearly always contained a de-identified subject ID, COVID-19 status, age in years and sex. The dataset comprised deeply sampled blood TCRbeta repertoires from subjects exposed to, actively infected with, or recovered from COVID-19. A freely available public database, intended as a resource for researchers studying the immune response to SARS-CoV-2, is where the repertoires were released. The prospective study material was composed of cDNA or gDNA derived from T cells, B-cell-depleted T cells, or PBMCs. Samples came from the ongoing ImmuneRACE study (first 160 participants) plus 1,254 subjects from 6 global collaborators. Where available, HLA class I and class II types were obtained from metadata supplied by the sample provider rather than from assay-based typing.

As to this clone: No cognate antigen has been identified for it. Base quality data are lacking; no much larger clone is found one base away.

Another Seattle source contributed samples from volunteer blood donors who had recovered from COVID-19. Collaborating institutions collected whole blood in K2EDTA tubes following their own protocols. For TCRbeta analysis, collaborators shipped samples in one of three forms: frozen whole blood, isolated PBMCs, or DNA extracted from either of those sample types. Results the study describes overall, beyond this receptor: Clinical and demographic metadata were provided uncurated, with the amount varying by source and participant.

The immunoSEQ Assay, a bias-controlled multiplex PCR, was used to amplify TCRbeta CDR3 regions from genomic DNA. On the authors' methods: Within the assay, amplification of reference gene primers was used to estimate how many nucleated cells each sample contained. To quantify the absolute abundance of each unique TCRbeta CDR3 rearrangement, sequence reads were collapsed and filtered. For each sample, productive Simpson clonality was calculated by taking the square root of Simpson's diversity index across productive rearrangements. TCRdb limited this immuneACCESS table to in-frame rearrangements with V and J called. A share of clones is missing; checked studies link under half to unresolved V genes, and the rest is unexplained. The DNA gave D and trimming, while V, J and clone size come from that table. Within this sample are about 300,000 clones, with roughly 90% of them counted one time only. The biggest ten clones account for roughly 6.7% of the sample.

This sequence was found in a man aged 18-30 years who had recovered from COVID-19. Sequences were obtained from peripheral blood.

The sequenced DNA is TGTGCCAGCTCACCAGTCTGGACAGGGGGCTCCTACGAGCAGTACTTC. It translates as CASSPVWTGGSYEQYF. The chain uses TRBV18 and TRBJ2-7; TRBD1 lines up with 10 middle nucleotides. For this chain, trimming is 2 bases at the V end and 0 bases at the J end, and the number of junction bases without a gene match is 4. The germline V gene sets CDR1 to KGHSH and CDR2 to LQKENI. From the cysteine through the phenylalanine, the CDR3 covers 16 amino acids. Of the read, only the CDR3 DNA is kept; its 48 bases are in frame from base 1.